The 18 T cell receptor beta chains in this list originate from one sample, sequenced in a study of T cells in Graves' hyperthyroidism and ophthalmopathy. TCR beta CDR3 regions were amplified from RNA transcripts. HTBI primers drove first-round RT-PCR of the TCR CDR3. MiXCR, run by TCRdb on the multiplex PCR reads, gives a single entry per CDR3 protein. The table records some 510,000 distinct CDR3 sequences, under 25% of them present only once. Input material: blood. These receptors were obtained from a man between 18 and 29 years old with Graves' hyperthyroidism.

V and J are TRBV28 and TRBJ1-5; D gene unclear. This CDR3 has 15 residues. Germline V lookup: CDR1 MDHEN, CDR2 SYDVKM. V was cut by 3 bases and J by 7 bases, with 16 bases left in between. Written as DNA, the CDR3 is TGTGCCAGCAGTTTGGTAAGGCCGGCGGTCCAGCCCCAGCATTTT. It yields the protein CASSLVRPAVQPQHF.

This clonotype was observed many times. The CDR3 bases are TGTGCCAGCAGGTTACAGGGAACCTACGAGCAGTACTTC. Translation: CASRLQGTYEQYF. This chain connects TRBV12-3 or TRBV12-4 to TRBJ2-7; TRBD1 is a possible D gene (6 bases). The CDR3 is 13 amino acids. The V end lost 6 bases, the J end lost 2 bases, and 11 bases lay between the germline ends.

This clonotype was observed many times. The V and J genes are TRBV5-1 and TRBJ2-6, with TRBD2 matching over 8 bases. Germline V gene sequence: CDR1 SGHRS, CDR2 YFSETQ. The CDR3 has 16 residues. Trimming took 2 bases from V and 3 from J; bases not matched to a gene: 4. The CDR3 DNA is TGCGCCAGCAGCTTCCCTACTAGCGGTGGGGCCAACGTCCTGACTTTC. This sequence encodes CASSFPTSGGANVLTF.

This clonotype was seen at least ten times. The V call is TRBV6-1, the J call TRBJ2-7, with no clear D. The length of the CDR3 is 13 residues. The germline V and J ends were trimmed by 4 bases and 4 bases, with 11 bases remaining between them. Looked up from germline, CDR1 is MNHNS and CDR2 is SASEGT. CDR3 nucleotide sequence: TGTGCCAGCAGTGGCCACATCCTGTACGAGCAGTACTTC. Protein: CASSGHILYEQYF.

The table lists this clonotype with many counts. This sequence joins TRBV7-9 and TRBJ2-5; TRBD2 aligns across 8 bases. The CDR3 length is 14 residues. The germline V gene encodes CDR1 SEHNR and CDR2 FQNEAQ (reference sequence). The J segment lost 3 bases and the V segment lost 6 bases, leaving 6 bases of the junction unmatched. The CDR3 DNA reads TGTGCCAGCAGTGTTGCGGGGGGCGAAGAGACCCAGTACTTC. It is translated as CASSVAGGEETQYF.

The rearrangement links TRBV6-1 to TRBJ2-7; D gene unclear. This CDR3 has 14 amino acids. The germline gives CDR1 MNHNS, CDR2 SASEGT. V was pared by 2 bases and J by 7 bases, with 15 bases between. CDR3 amino acids: CASSEQHLLGEQYF. The CDR3 coding sequence is TGTGCCAGCAGTGAACAACACCTCCTGGGGGAGCAGTACTTC.

This clonotype was picked up a small number of times. Here the CDR3 reads CASSSIDWNEQYF. The CDR3 bases are TGTGCCAGCAGCTCTATAGATTGGAACGAGCAGTACTTC. The V and J genes are TRBV7-9 and TRBJ2-7; D not resolved. In germline, CDR1 is SEHNR, CDR2 FQNEAQ (reference sequence). V shed 4 bases and J shed 5 bases, with 12 bases lying between them. The CDR3 is 13 residues long.

This clonotype was seen at least ten times. The chain has TRBV7-8 and TRBJ1-5, with D unresolved. Germline CDR1 SGHVS, CDR2 FQNEAQ. The germline V and J ends were trimmed by 1 base and 3 bases, with 7 bases remaining between them. The CDR3 runs to 14 residues. For the CDR3, the DNA is TGTGCCAGCAGCTTAGATCCTGACAATCAGCCCCAGCATTTT. Residues: CASSLDPDNQPQHF.

This clonotype has ten or more counts. V gene TRBV19 combines with J gene TRBJ2-6; the match to TRBD1 covers 7 bases. The CDR3 extends over 15 amino acids. Germline CDR1 and CDR2: LNHDA and SQIVND (reference sequence). V shed 3 bases, J shed 2 bases, and the junction held 1 base outside the gene matches. CDR3 residues: CASSIDRAGANVLTF. The DNA of the CDR3 is TGTGCCAGTAGTATCGACAGGGCTGGGGCCAACGTCCTGACTTTC.

This clonotype was seen many times. DNA of the CDR3: TGTGCCAGCTCATACCTAGGGGCAGGGCCCGTCTACGAGCAGTACTTC. It translates to CASSYLGAGPVYEQYF. The chain uses TRBV6-2 or TRBV6-3 and TRBJ2-7, with a weak D call TRBD1 (5 bases). The germline CDR1 and CDR2 sequences are MNHEY and SVGEGT. This CDR3 contains 16 residues. V was pared by 8 bases and J by 3 bases, with 23 bases between.

Ten or more counts support this clonotype. The chain employs TRBV19 and TRBJ2-2; D uncertain. The germline V and J ends were trimmed by 1 base and 0 bases, with 9 bases remaining between them. Germline CDR1 LNHDA, CDR2 SQIVND (reference sequence). The CDR3 runs 16 residues. The CDR3 loop reads CASSIVSVANTGELFF. DNA of the CDR3: TGTGCCAGTAGTATAGTCAGTGTCGCGAACACCGGGGAGCTGTTTTTT.

This clonotype was observed many times. This sequence joins TRBV2 and TRBJ1-1; D ambiguous. Trimming removed 3 bases at V and 5 bases at J, with 10 bases between. Germline V gene data show CDR1 as SNHLY and CDR2 as FYNNEI. The CDR3 totals 13 residues. The CDR3 is CASSERGSTEAFF. The DNA of the CDR3 is TGTGCCAGCAGTGAGCGGGGATCAACTGAAGCTTTCTTT.

In its sample, this clonotype was seen many times. The V and J genes are TRBV28 and TRBJ2-7; 7 nucleotides agree with TRBD2. The CDR3 consists of 16 residues. V was clipped by 6 bases and J by 4 bases; unmatched bases: 15. Germline-derived CDR1 and CDR2 are MDHEN and SYDVKM. CDR3 DNA: TGTGCCAGCAGCCCTACCCGCGGGGGTGTTCGGTACGAGCAGTACTTC. Amino acid sequence: CASSPTRGGVRYEQYF.

Many counts were recorded for this clonotype. V gene TRBV2 combines with J gene TRBJ1-2, with no clear D. The V gene's germline CDR1 is SNHLY and CDR2 FYNNEI. CDR3 length: 14 amino acids. The V end lost 5 bases, the J end lost 2 bases, and 12 bases lay between the germline ends. The CDR3 is CASSQPLLNYGYTF. The CDR3, as DNA: TGTGCCAGCAGTCAGCCCTTACTGAACTATGGCTACACCTTC.

This clonotype came up many times. The genes are TRBV11-2 and TRBJ1-1; D remains ambiguous. The V end was cut by 5 bases, the J end by 0 bases, with 16 bases between. The CDR3 consists of 16 residues. Germline CDR1 is SGHAT and CDR2 is FQNNGV. The CDR3 loop reads CASSPTLPPMNTEAFF. The CDR3 region has the DNA TGTGCCAGCAGCCCCACTCTCCCCCCCATGAACACTGAAGCTTTCTTT.

The chain has TRBV5-1 and TRBJ2-5, with D uncertain. Germline CDR1 and CDR2: SGHRS and YFSETQ. The CDR3 has 13 amino acids. Trimming removed 2 bases from V and 0 bases from J, with 5 bases in between. CDR3 DNA sequence: TGCGCCAGCAGCTTCAGCCACCAAGAGACCCAGTACTTC. Translating it yields CASSFSHQETQYF.

The chain has TRBV20-1 and TRBJ2-7; TRBD2 aligns across 7 bases. This CDR3 is built from 16 residues. J gave up 1 base and V 0 bases, and 9 bases lay outside the gene matches. Looked up from germline, CDR1 is DFQATT and CDR2 is SNEGSKA (reference sequence). In nucleotides, the CDR3 is TGCAGTGCTAGAGATACCTCTAGCGGATTATCCTACGAGCAGTACTTC. This translates into CSARDTSSGLSYEQYF.

The sample holds many counts of this clonotype. This rearrangement joins TRBV11-2 to TRBJ1-2; D gene unclear. The CDR3 sequence is 14 residues long. Trimming left V 1 base short and J 3 bases short, with 9 bases between. In germline, CDR1 is SGHAT, CDR2 FQNNGV. The CDR3 DNA follows: TGTGCCAGCAGCTTAGGGTCCAGATACTATGGCTACACCTTC. This encodes CASSLGSRYYGYTF. Combining the CDR3 with reference TRBV11-2 and TRBJ1-2 gives the whole variable domain EAGVAQSPRYKIIEKRQSVAFWCNPISGHATLYWYQQILGQGPKLLIQFQNNGVVDDSQLPKDRFSAERLKGVDSTLKIQPAKLEDSAVYLCASSLGSRYYGYTFGSGTRLTVV.